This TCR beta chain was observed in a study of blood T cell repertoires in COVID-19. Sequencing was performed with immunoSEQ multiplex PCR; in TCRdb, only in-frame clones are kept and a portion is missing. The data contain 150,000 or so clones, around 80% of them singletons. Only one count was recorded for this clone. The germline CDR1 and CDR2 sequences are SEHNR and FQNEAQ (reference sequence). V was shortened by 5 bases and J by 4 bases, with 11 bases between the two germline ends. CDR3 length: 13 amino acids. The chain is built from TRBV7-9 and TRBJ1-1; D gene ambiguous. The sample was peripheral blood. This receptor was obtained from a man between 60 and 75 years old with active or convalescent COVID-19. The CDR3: CASSIQLGTEAFF. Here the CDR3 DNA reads TGTGCCAGCAGCATACAGTTAGGCACTGAAGCTTTCTTT.